This TCR beta chain derives from a study of shared clonotypes between healthy human individuals. Naive CD8 cells were CD45RO-negative, positively selected for CCR7, excluding terminally differentiated effector memory CD45RA+ cells. CDR1 is SGHAT and CDR2 is FQNNGV in the germline V gene. Trimming at V came to 5 bases and at J to 3 bases, leaving 9 bases not matched to a gene. The CDR3 spans 17 residues. Repertoires were generated with immunoSEQ multiplex PCR, while TCRdb's copy carries only in-frame clones and drops some. The sample has about 2.1 million clones, around 95% seen once. This TCR derives from a young man in good health. Some clones in this sample may be carry-over from other donors' samples. The chain employs TRBV11-2 and TRBJ2-1; 11 nucleotides agree with TRBD2. Specimen: naive CD8+ T cells from PBMCs. The CDR3 region has the DNA TGTGCCAGCAGCCCCAGGACTAGCGGGCGCCACTACAATGAGCAGTTCTTC. Translating gives CASSPRTSGRHYNEQFF.